This passage covers 13 T cell receptor beta chains from one sample sequenced in a study of OX40 agonist ivuxolimab in advanced cancers. Clones were sequenced by immunoSEQ multiplex PCR, and TCRdb holds only the in-frame ones, with some missing. The table includes about 77,000 clones, approximately 85% detected once. The sequenced sample was CD4+ or CD8+ T cells sorted from blood, obtained in a trial of the OX40 agonist ivuxolimab. These TCRs come from an adult with an advanced solid tumor such as melanoma, head and neck, liver or kidney cancer.

The chain uses TRBV4-3 and TRBJ2-5, with TRBD2 matching over 12 bases. V gave up 3 bases and J gave up 3 bases; unmatched junction bases: 5. CDR3 length equals 16 residues. CDR1 and CDR2 (germline): LGHNA, YSLEER. CDR3 loop: CASSQALAGGKETQYF. In DNA form, the CDR3 reads TGCGCCAGCAGCCAGGCACTAGCGGGGGGTAAAGAGACCCAGTACTTC.

This chain joins TRBV7-2 and TRBJ1-4; 7 bases are a match to TRBD1. The V and J ends lost 4 bases and 7 bases, in that order; junction bases with no gene match: 9. CDR1 is SGHTA, CDR2 FQGNSA, per germline. This CDR3 has 15 residues. The chain's CDR3 is CASSSLSGGTEKLFF. The CDR3 DNA reads as TGTGCCAGCAGCTCACTGTCAGGGGGTACTGAAAAACTGTTTTTT.

The chain couples TRBV10-2 to TRBJ1-4; D possibly corresponds to TRBD1 (5 bases). Germline assignment: CDR1 WSHSY and CDR2 SAAADI. The CDR3 length is 12 residues. The V end lost 4 bases, the J end lost 7 bases, and 7 bases lay between the germline ends. This chain's CDR3 is CASSGGSEKLFF. The CDR3 region has the DNA TGCGCCAGCAGTGGGGGGAGTGAAAAACTGTTTTTT.

This clone was counted a few times. The chain links TRBV6-5 to TRBJ2-7; D is perhaps TRBD1 or TRBD2 (5 bases each). Per the germline V gene, CDR1 is MNHEY and CDR2 is SVGAGI. CDR3 length: 16 amino acids. V gave up 0 bases and J gave up 3 bases, with 15 bases separating them. CDR3 residues: CASSYSVWGSHYEQYF. The CDR3 DNA is TGTGCCAGCAGTTACTCGGTATGGGGGAGCCACTACGAGCAGTACTTC.

The V and J genes are TRBV5-1 and TRBJ1-4; the D is unclear. The germline V gene has CDR1 SGHRS and CDR2 YFSETQ. The CDR3 has 14 amino acids. V lost 5 bases to trimming and J lost 2 bases, with 10 bases between them. The CDR3 DNA sequence: TGCGCCAGCAGGGAATTGGTCACTAATGAAAAACTGTTTTTT. This codes for CASRELVTNEKLFF.

The V call is TRBV18, the J call TRBJ2-5; 9 bases agree with TRBD1. This CDR3 contains 15 residues. Per germline, CDR1 KGHSH and CDR2 LQKENI. The V and J ends lost 6 bases and 5 bases, in that order; junction bases with no gene match: 10. The CDR3 DNA reads as TGTGCCAGCTCGCGTCCCGGGACAGGGTCGGAGACCCAGTACTTC. Protein: CASSRPGTGSETQYF. Full variable domain (missing parts from reference TRBV18 and TRBJ2-5): NAGVMQNPRHLVRRRGQEARLRCSPMKGHSHVYWYRQLPEEGLKFMVYLQKENIIDESGMPKERFSAEFPKEGPSILRIQQVVRGDSAAYFCASSRPGTGSETQYFGPGTRLLVL.

V gene TRBV2 combines with J gene TRBJ2-5, with D hard to call. The CDR3 spans 14 residues. V shed 5 bases and J shed 0 bases, with 10 bases lying between them. In germline, CDR1 is SNHLY, CDR2 FYNNEI. The CDR3 protein is CASSWAIYQETQYF. The DNA of the CDR3 is TGTGCCAGCAGTTGGGCCATATACCAAGAGACCCAGTACTTC.

The chain couples TRBV7-2 to TRBJ1-6; no clear D. V lost 1 base and J lost 6, with 13 bases in between. CDR3 length equals 16 residues. Germline loops: CDR1 SGHTA, CDR2 FQGNSA. The CDR3 loop reads CASSLEGGVSNSPLHF. In nucleotides, the CDR3 is TGTGCCAGCAGCTTAGAAGGAGGAGTCAGTAATTCACCCCTCCACTTT.

This clone has only one observation. The chain recombines TRBV2 with TRBJ1-6, with D maybe TRBD1 (6 bases). Trimming stripped 11 bases from V and 8 bases from J, with 19 bases between. The germline V gene has CDR1 SNHLY and CDR2 FYNNEI. The CDR3 has 14 residues. The CDR3 sequence is CASPGGTNYSPLHF. CDR3 sequence (DNA): TGTGCCTCTCCGGGGGGGACAAACTATTCACCCCTCCACTTT. Filled out from reference TRBV2 and TRBJ1-6, the complete variable domain reads EPEVTQTPSHQVTQMGQEVILRCVPISNHLYFYWYRQILGQKVEFLVSFYNNEISEKSEIFDDQFSVERPDGSNFTLKIRSTKLEDSAMYFCASPGGTNYSPLHFGNGTRLTVT.

CDR3 sequence: CASVQHGTYEQYF. In DNA, the CDR3 is TGTGCCTCCGTTCAACACGGCACCTACGAGCAGTACTTC. The chain links TRBV28 to TRBJ2-7; D remains unclear. The germline gives CDR1 MDHEN, CDR2 SYDVKM. CDR3 length: 13 amino acids. Trimming took 11 bases from V and 2 from J, leaving 16 bases between them.

V gene TRBV11-2 combines with J gene TRBJ2-5; D might be TRBD1 or TRBD2, each matching 5 bases. The CDR3 covers 13 residues. The germline CDR1 and CDR2 sequences are SGHAT and FQNNGV. Trimming shortened V by 4 bases and J by 8 bases, and 14 bases separated the two germline ends. The CDR3 loop is CASSYGTAGTQYF. CDR3 nucleotides: TGTGCCAGCAGCTACGGGACCGCCGGTACCCAGTACTTC.

The rearrangement joins TRBV6-5 to TRBJ2-7; D unclear. CDR3 length: 14 residues. The germline CDR1 and CDR2 sequences are MNHEY and SVGAGI. Trimming stripped 0 bases from V and 8 bases from J, with 14 bases between. This chain's CDR3 is CASSYSKERAQQYF. The CDR3, as DNA: TGTGCCAGCAGTTACTCGAAGGAAAGGGCTCAGCAGTACTTC.

The V gene is TRBV6-6, the J gene TRBJ1-2; tentatively, D is TRBD1 (5 bases). The ends were cut back, 4 bases at V and 6 bases at J, with 9 bases in the middle. The CDR3 loop spans 12 amino acids. In germline, CDR1 is MNHNY, CDR2 SVGAGI (reference sequence). The CDR3 sequence: CASSSGTDGYTF. The CDR3 DNA sequence: TGTGCCAGCAGTTCAGGGACCGATGGCTACACCTTC.